This TCR beta chain came from a study of cytomegalovirus exposure and HLA in healthy donors (dated by TCRdb to about 2017). In the study overall: According to a later analysis, one platform produced both the roughly 120 validation repertoires and the 666 repertoires of the first cohort. The study aimed to test whether cataloging public T cell receptors could reveal signatures of past pathogen exposure. Along with the approximately 620-subject first cohort, a separate validation cohort of 120 different subjects was used. To predict cytomegalovirus infection status, the study combined high-throughput TCR immunosequencing, statistical association of individual TCRs with disease status, and machine learning. Overall study results and their limits: Of the cluster scores, roughly 95% were above 0 in a later analysis, which found that TCRs clustered in the first cohort also tended to co-occur in the 95 to 150 validation repertoires. The classifier was reported to diagnose cytomegalovirus status with high specificity and sensitivity in both the original cohort and the validation cohort. In vitro tests confirmed that three of the cytomegalovirus-associated TCR beta chains recognize cytomegalovirus antigens. A later analysis had no HLA typing for the validation cohort, so co-occurrence there was scored across all 110 or so repertoires. The authors suggested that the approach could potentially be extended to other disease states and immunological phenotypes. The study listed around 160 TCR beta chains as associated with cytomegalovirus. While some public TCRs were present in many individuals, most TCR sequences turned up only very rarely across donors.

CDR1 and CDR2 were assigned from the germline V gene as SGHTA and FQGNSA. V sheds 1 base and J sheds 4 bases, leaving 17 bases between their ends. The CDR3 holds 17 amino acids from the cysteine to the phenylalanine. CDR3 DNA only is kept here, 51 bases in frame from base 1. The method behind the library was the immunoSEQ multiplex PCR assay. From the authors' description of their analysis: A statistical classification framework was developed to diagnose cytomegalovirus status using the catalog of TCR beta chain sequences. Drawn from immuneACCESS, this table holds only the in-frame rearrangements with V and J called that TCRdb kept. Clones are partly lost; checked studies trace under half to an unresolved V gene and leave the rest unexplained. Clone size and the V and J calls come from that table; the DNA yielded D and trimming. Counted in this sample were about 150,000 clones; roughly 90% of them appeared once. The top ten hold approximately 20% of the sample.

Of note for this clone: Its antigen remains undetermined. The sample holds no much larger clone one base away, and base qualities are not on file.

The donors were included in the validation cohort of 100 to 150 subjects, a group kept apart from the roughly 680-subject first cohort. The origin of this receptor is a man between 18 and 29 years old in good health and CMV-seropositive. Rearrangement joined TRBV7-2 to TRBJ2-1; TRBD1 might be the D gene, on 6 matching bases. Input material: PBMCs. The encoded CDR3 is CASSLGVGTSFYNEQFF. The DNA is TGTGCCAGCAGCTTAGGGGTCGGGACAAGTTTTTACAATGAGCAGTTCTTC.